These 32 T cell receptor beta chains share one sample of origin, sequenced in a study of T-cell memory formation after mild COVID-19. TCRdb reprocessed the 5' RACE reads via MiXCR and lists one record per CDR3 protein. The sample includes 150,000 to 200,000 distinct CDR3 sequences, roughly 18% of them seen just once. The sample consisted of PBMCs or a T cell subset sorted from them (not recorded which). These receptors were taken from a man between 18 and 35 years old who had mild COVID-19 (a few samples of this study predate the infection). Cell type and time point are not known.

CDR3 in DNA: TGCGCCAGCGGGCGGGACGGACCCTACAATGAGCAGTTCTTC. Translation gives CASGRDGPYNEQFF. V usage is TRBV5-1 and J usage is TRBJ2-1; TRBD2 might be the D (6 bases). The V gene lost 7 bases and the J gene lost 2 bases, with 13 bases spanning the gap. The CDR3 totals 14 residues. Germline V gene data show CDR1 as SGHRS and CDR2 as YFSETQ.

The chain is built from TRBV5-1 and TRBJ1-4; D unclear. Trimming pared 0 bases from V and 6 bases from J, leaving 12 bases between. CDR1 SGHRS and CDR2 YFSETQ come from the germline V gene. CDR3 size: 15 residues. The CDR3 bases are TGCGCCAGCAGCTTGGCCCAAGCCGGCGATGAAAAACTGTTTTTT. This sequence encodes CASSLAQAGDEKLFF.

The table lists this clonotype with a few counts. DNA for the CDR3: TGCGCCAGCAGCCAAGACCCCGGCGTACTGGTCAGGGCCAACCAGCCCCAGCATTTT. Protein product: CASSQDPGVLVRANQPQHF. The chain couples TRBV4-3 to TRBJ1-5; D might be TRBD1 (5 bases). This CDR3 spans 19 amino acids. CDR1 and CDR2 (germline): LGHNA, YSLEER. The V and J ends lost 0 bases and 7 bases respectively, with 25 bases between them.

This clonotype was observed a few times. V usage is TRBV20-1 and J usage is TRBJ2-7, with no clear D. Looked up from germline, CDR1 is DFQATT and CDR2 is SNEGSKA (reference sequence). This CDR3 is 13 amino acids long. V lost 2 bases and J lost 3, with 11 bases in between. CDR3 amino acids: CSARKEHFYEQYV. In DNA, the CDR3 is TGCAGTGCTAGAAAAGAGCATTTCTACGAGCAGTACGTC.

The V gene is TRBV11-1, the J gene TRBJ2-7; no reliable D call. V lost 2 bases and J 4 bases, leaving 9 bases between the germline ends. Per the germline V gene, CDR1 is SGHAT and CDR2 is FQDESV (reference sequence). This CDR3 has 13 residues. CDR3 region: CASSLSGVYEQYF. DNA of the CDR3: TGTGCCAGCAGCTTATCTGGGGTATACGAGCAGTACTTC.

V and J are TRBV6-1 and TRBJ2-7; 11 bases match TRBD2. The CDR3 has 16 residues. V shed 4 bases, J shed 3 bases, and the junction held 8 bases outside the gene matches. The germline V gene encodes CDR1 MNHNS and CDR2 SASEGT. In DNA form, the CDR3 reads TGTGCCAGCAGTGTACTAGCGGGGGAGTCGCACTACGAGCAGTACTTC. Amino acids: CASSVLAGESHYEQYF.

The chain employs TRBV6-5 and TRBJ2-2, with D possibly being TRBD1 (5 bases). Germline loops: CDR1 MNHEY, CDR2 SVGAGI. The V end lost 1 base, the J end lost 3 bases, and 9 bases lay between the germline ends. The CDR3 contains 15 residues. The CDR3 nucleotides read TGTGCCAGCAGTTACTTCAGGGTTGACACCGGGGAGCTGTTTTTT. Its protein product is CASSYFRVDTGELFF.

This chain uses TRBV4-3 with TRBJ2-2; 8 nucleotides match TRBD1. This CDR3 has 16 residues. Germline V gene lookup returns CDR1 LGHNA and CDR2 YSLEER. V dropped 2 bases and J dropped 7; count of bases not matched to a gene: 9. The CDR3 region is CASSQLGLQGGGELFF. CDR3 nucleotide sequence: TGCGCCAGCAGCCAACTTGGGCTACAGGGGGGCGGGGAGCTGTTTTTT.

This chain joins TRBV18 and TRBJ2-7, with D uncertain. The CDR3 has 14 amino acids. V gave up 0 bases and J gave up 4 bases, with 10 bases separating them. CDR1 and CDR2 (germline): KGHSH, LQKENI. The DNA for the CDR3 is TGTGCCAGCTCACCACCTGTCCCCAGTTACGAGCAGTACGTC. This translates into CASSPPVPSYEQYV.

The V call is TRBV7-2, the J call TRBJ2-4; D is uncertain. Germline assignment: CDR1 SGHTA and CDR2 FQGNSA. The CDR3 has 14 residues. V lost 5 bases, J lost 7 bases, and 15 bases lay in between. The CDR3 reads CASSPSSPPNIQYF. In DNA form, the CDR3 reads TGTGCCAGCAGCCCCAGTTCCCCTCCCAACATTCAGTACTTC.

This sequence joins TRBV5-1 and TRBJ2-5; TRBD1 is a possible D gene (5 bases). In germline, CDR1 is SGHRS, CDR2 YFSETQ. The CDR3 runs to 16 residues. V was clipped by 4 bases and J by 1 base, with 17 bases between them. The CDR3 spells CASSPGLRALQETQYF. In nucleotides, the CDR3 is TGCGCCAGCAGCCCGGGTCTCAGGGCCCTCCAAGAGACCCAGTACTTC.

This clonotype was recorded at least ten times. V and J are TRBV14 and TRBJ2-1; 11 bases match TRBD1. CDR3 length equals 16 residues. Germline loops: CDR1 SGHDN, CDR2 FVKESK. Trimming at V came to 6 bases and at J to 3 bases, leaving 7 bases not matched to a gene. CDR3 coding DNA: TGTGCCAGCAGGCGAACCGGGACAGGGGGCTACAATGAGCAGTTCTTC. This sequence encodes CASRRTGTGGYNEQFF.

The rearrangement uses TRBV29-1 and TRBJ2-5, with D perhaps TRBD1 (7 bases). The CDR3 consists of 15 residues. V was pared by 8 bases and J by 4 bases, with 23 bases between. CDR1 and CDR2 from the germline V gene are SQVTM and ANQGSEA. The CDR3 DNA follows: TGCAGCCGGTCGGCGGGACAGAAAAGAGGAGAGACCCAGTACTTC. Translated: CSRSAGQKRGETQYF.

This clonotype has only a few counts. V and J are TRBV25-1 and TRBJ2-5, with TRBD1 identical over 8 bases. Germline trimming cut 2 bases from V and 4 bases from J; bases unmatched to any gene: 3. This CDR3 comprises 14 residues. Germline V gene sequence: CDR1 MGHDK, CDR2 SYGVNS. The CDR3 DNA reads TGTGCCAGCAGTGAAAGGGACAGGAGAGAGACCCAGTACTTC. Translating gives CASSERDRRETQYF.

This CDR3 reads CASSPDGSGQPQHF. Here the CDR3 DNA reads TGCGCCAGCAGCCCAGACGGATCAGGTCAGCCCCAGCATTTT. This chain connects TRBV5-1 to TRBJ1-5; D remains ambiguous. This CDR3 is built from 14 residues. V dropped 4 bases and J dropped 6 bases, with 14 bases sitting between them. CDR1 and CDR2 from the germline V gene are SGHRS and YFSETQ.

The genes are TRBV7-2 and TRBJ2-5, with TRBD2 identical over 8 bases. Looked up from germline, CDR1 is SGHTA and CDR2 is FQGNSA. The CDR3 totals 16 residues. V lost 4 bases and J lost 4; bases outside the gene matches: 11. CDR3 sequence: CASSSPPGGAGETQYF. The CDR3 coding sequence is TGTGCCAGCAGCTCCCCCCCCGGGGGGGCGGGAGAGACCCAGTACTTC.

The rearrangement joins TRBV4-3 to TRBJ2-2, with 8 bases lining up with TRBD1. The germline V gene encodes CDR1 LGHNA and CDR2 YSLEER. V was clipped by 0 bases and J by 1 base; unmatched bases: 10. The CDR3 consists of 19 residues. The CDR3 sequence: CASSQEAATGTGNTGELFF. The CDR3 nucleotides are TGCGCCAGCAGCCAAGAGGCTGCCACCGGGACAGGGAACACCGGGGAGCTGTTTTTT.

This clonotype showed up many times. V gene TRBV19 combines with J gene TRBJ2-3; 9 bases map to TRBD2. Germline-derived CDR1 and CDR2 are LNHDA and SQIVND (reference sequence). Trimming at V came to 2 bases and at J to 5 bases, leaving 5 bases not matched to a gene. CDR3 length equals 15 residues. CDR3 nucleotide sequence: TGTGCCAGTAGTATAAGGCGGGGGGGCCTAGATACGCAGTATTTT. Translated, it gives CASSIRRGGLDTQYF.

The sample holds a few counts of this clonotype. The gene calls are TRBV20-1 and TRBJ2-3; 8 bases are a match to TRBD1. The V segment lost 6 bases and the J segment 2 bases; nucleotides outside the gene matches: 19. This CDR3 is built from 18 residues. Germline CDR1 DFQATT, CDR2 SNEGSKA (reference sequence). The CDR3 DNA reads as TGCAGTGCCCCGAACCGGGACAGGTTTTCGGGGGTCACAGATACGCAGTATTTT. It translates to CSAPNRDRFSGVTDTQYF.

There are a few counts of this clonotype. DNA of the CDR3: TGCAGTGCTAGAGTTCGGGGCTGGGGCACTGAAGCTTTCTTT. Its protein is CSARVRGWGTEAFF. The rearrangement links TRBV20-1 to TRBJ1-1; a weak D match, TRBD1 (5 bases). Germline values: CDR1 DFQATT, CDR2 SNEGSKA (reference sequence). The CDR3 length is 14 residues. V lost 1 base, J lost 4 bases, and 13 bases lay in between.

This clonotype was seen only a few times. The chain carries TRBV6-4 and TRBJ2-5; TRBD1 matches 8 bases. The CDR3 extends over 17 amino acids. The V segment lost 2 bases and the J segment 5 bases; nucleotides outside the gene matches: 13. The germline gives CDR1 MRHNA, CDR2 SNTAGT. CDR3 DNA: TGTGCCAGCAGTGACCGACGCGGGAACAGGGGGACGGAGACCCAGTACTTC. Its translation is CASSDRRGNRGTETQYF.

V gene TRBV3-1 combines with J gene TRBJ1-1, with 7 nucleotides matching TRBD1. The CDR3 length is 13 residues. Germline loops: CDR1 LGHDT, CDR2 YNNKEL (reference sequence). Trimming at V came to 1 base and at J to 10 bases, leaving 6 bases not matched to a gene. The CDR3 bases are TGTGCCAGCAGCCAAGGACAGGGTGAGTCAGCTTTCTTT. This sequence encodes CASSQGQGESAFF.

Only a few counts were recorded for this clonotype. The chain joins TRBV7-2 to TRBJ1-6, with D tentatively TRBD1 (5 bases). The germline gives CDR1 SGHTA, CDR2 FQGNSA. Trimming removed 1 base from V and 9 bases from J, with 13 bases in between. The CDR3 extends over 15 amino acids. The CDR3 DNA is TGTGCCAGCAGCTTAGTCGGGACGGGGGGTTCACCCCTCCACTTT. Translated: CASSLVGTGGSPLHF. Looking up the rest from reference TRBV7-2 and TRBJ1-6 gives the full variable domain: GAGVSQSPSNKVTEKGKDVELRCDPISGHTALYWYRQSLGQGLEFLIYFQGNSAPDKSGLPSDRFSAERTGGSVSTLTIQRTQQEDSAVYLCASSLVGTGGSPLHFGNGTRLTVT.

The chain recombines TRBV7-2 with TRBJ2-1; the match to TRBD2 covers 7 bases. The germline CDR1 and CDR2 sequences are SGHTA and FQGNSA. The CDR3 runs to 15 residues. Germline trimming cut 5 bases from V and 0 bases from J; bases unmatched to any gene: 4. CDR3: CASSPRDYSYNEQFF. CDR3 DNA: TGTGCCAGCAGCCCCCGGGACTACTCCTACAATGAGCAGTTCTTC.

The V and J genes are TRBV12-3 or TRBV12-4 and TRBJ1-4, with D perhaps TRBD1 (6 bases). Trimming removed 4 bases from V and 7 bases from J, with 16 bases in between. CDR3 length: 15 amino acids. CDR3: CASSSPGHEGEKLFF. DNA for the CDR3: TGTGCCAGCAGTTCGCCGGGACACGAAGGTGAAAAACTGTTTTTT.

The genes are TRBV6-6 and TRBJ2-7; D is unresolved. The germline V gene encodes CDR1 MNHNY and CDR2 SVGAGI (reference sequence). Trimming removed 0 bases from V and 3 bases from J, with 9 bases in between. This CDR3 comprises 14 residues. The CDR3 region is CASSYSPSGYEQYF. CDR3 sequence (DNA): TGTGCCAGCAGTTACTCTCCTTCGGGCTACGAGCAGTACTTC.

The chain uses TRBV6-6 and TRBJ2-5; 8 bases agree with TRBD1. The CDR3 spans 13 residues. Germline CDR1 and CDR2: MNHNY and SVGAGI (reference sequence). The trim removed 5 bases at V and 7 bases at J, leaving 6 bases unmatched. The CDR3 is CASSTPGGRTQYF. CDR3 bases: TGTGCCAGCAGTACCCCAGGGGGCAGGACCCAGTACTTC.

The V call is TRBV3-1, the J call TRBJ2-1, with unresolved D. The CDR3 runs 13 residues. Germline V gives CDR1 LGHDT, CDR2 YNNKEL (reference sequence). Trimming stripped 5 bases from V and 7 bases from J, with 12 bases between. The CDR3 region has the DNA TGTGCCAGCAGCTCACTCGCGAGGAATGAGCAGTTCTTC. Translating it yields CASSSLARNEQFF.

The chain combines TRBV7-9 with TRBJ1-3; D unresolved. In germline, CDR1 is SEHNR, CDR2 FQNEAQ (reference sequence). Trimming cost V 1 base and J 0 bases, with 10 bases left between them. The CDR3 extends over 16 amino acids. CDR3 DNA sequence: TGTGCCAGCAGCTTAGTCGACGGATACTCTGGAAACACCATATATTTT. It encodes CASSLVDGYSGNTIYF. Supplemented by reference TRBV7-9 and TRBJ1-3, the full variable domain reads DTGVSQNPRHKITKRGQNVTFRCDPISEHNRLYWYRQTLGQGPEFLTYFQNEAQLEKSRLLSDRFSAERPKGSFSTLEIQRTEQGDSAMYLCASSLVDGYSGNTIYFGEGSWLTVV.

In this sample, this clonotype turned up many times. V usage is TRBV7-2 and J usage is TRBJ2-1; D call uncertain. The V end lost 1 base, the J end lost 9 bases, and 13 bases lay between the germline ends. The CDR3 extends over 14 amino acids. The germline gives CDR1 SGHTA, CDR2 FQGNSA. CDR3: CASSLGNGRGEQFF. The DNA for the CDR3 is TGTGCCAGCAGCTTAGGTAACGGAAGAGGTGAGCAGTTCTTC.

This clonotype was counted only a few times. V gene TRBV6-5 combines with J gene TRBJ2-7; TRBD1 matches 8 bases. This CDR3 is 16 amino acids long. CDR1 and CDR2 (germline): MNHEY, SVGAGI. J was trimmed by 2 bases and V by 6 bases; bases with no gene match: 12. The CDR3: CASSRSGGALPYEQYF. The CDR3 DNA sequence: TGTGCCAGCAGCCGTTCAGGGGGCGCTTTACCCTACGAGCAGTACTTC.

This clonotype was seen a few times. The J gene is TRBJ2-3, the V gene TRBV2; D gene ambiguous. Germline-derived CDR1 and CDR2 are SNHLY and FYNNEI. V lost 7 bases and J lost 4, with 12 bases in between. The CDR3 loop spans 13 amino acids. CDR3 nucleotides: TGTGCCAGCAACGGCTACCCCGCAGATACGCAGTATTTT. Translated: CASNGYPADTQYF.